A selection of T cell receptor beta chains follows, all from one sample in a study of identical twins. One entry per CDR3 protein, called by TCRdb with MiXCR from the 5' RACE reads. This table holds 450,000 to 650,000 distinct CDR3 sequences, nearly 10% found once. These data also formed part of another study, on yellow fever vaccine responses in identical twins.

The sequenced sample consisted of PBMCs. These receptor sequences come from a woman between 18 and 30 years old in good health. The CDR3 runs from the conserved cysteine through the conserved F or W.

cdr3_aa	j_call	v_call
CSARVRLGRLAGATGELFF	TRBJ2-2	TRBV20-1
CASSRTGDVSYEQYF	TRBJ2-7	TRBV4-2
CASSGGQGLTYNEQFF	TRBJ2-1	TRBV12-3/TRBV12-4
CATSRDRQGSYEQYF	TRBJ2-7	TRBV15
CASSFQTGVNYGYTF	TRBJ1-2	TRBV9
CASSYSRSGSYNEQFF	TRBJ2-1	TRBV6-2/TRBV6-3
CASSQAPGGISNEKLFF	TRBJ1-4	TRBV4-3
CASSFRQSYEQYF	TRBJ2-7	TRBV7-2
CATSGTGDTDTQYF	TRBJ2-3	TRBV24-1
CASRSPEVSSTDTQYF	TRBJ2-3	TRBV2
CASSLARLVTGELFF	TRBJ2-2	TRBV7-9
CASSHRGSSYEQYF	TRBJ2-7	TRBV7-9
CASRVTEAFF	TRBJ1-1	TRBV6-1
CASSYPAGRAGELFF	TRBJ2-2	TRBV6-2/TRBV6-3
CASSLRGGSGSYEQYF	TRBJ2-7	TRBV5-5
CASSRGTSERNTGELFF	TRBJ2-2	TRBV5-1
CASSMGTGRNNSPLHF	TRBJ1-6	TRBV19
CAIPPRTGGTEAFF	TRBJ1-1	TRBV6-1
CASSRQGRTGYTF	TRBJ1-2	TRBV12-3/TRBV12-4
CASRPGLAGGPSYEQYF	TRBJ2-7	TRBV18
CATSRDRRGNIQYF	TRBJ2-4	TRBV15
CASSQIPRGGPFDEQYF	TRBJ2-7	TRBV5-1
CASSLPGQVSYEQYF	TRBJ2-7	TRBV7-8
CASRLVQGAINEQYF	TRBJ2-7	TRBV12-2
CSARDRGQIMNQPQHF	TRBJ1-5	TRBV20-1
CASSGVTLDGEQFF	TRBJ2-1	TRBV2
CASSTQGTGELFF	TRBJ2-2	TRBV28
CASSSLGTDDNEQFF	TRBJ2-1	TRBV6-2/TRBV6-3
CSARGLGGDYGYTF	TRBJ1-2	TRBV20-1
CASSLGQGGSGNTIYF	TRBJ1-3	TRBV6-5
CASSFGTPLETQYF	TRBJ2-5	TRBV7-2
CASSLNPAGGQETQYF	TRBJ2-5	TRBV7-3
CASSPTSGSLPYPTQYF	TRBJ2-3	TRBV4-2
CSARSYSYEQYF	TRBJ2-7	TRBV20-1